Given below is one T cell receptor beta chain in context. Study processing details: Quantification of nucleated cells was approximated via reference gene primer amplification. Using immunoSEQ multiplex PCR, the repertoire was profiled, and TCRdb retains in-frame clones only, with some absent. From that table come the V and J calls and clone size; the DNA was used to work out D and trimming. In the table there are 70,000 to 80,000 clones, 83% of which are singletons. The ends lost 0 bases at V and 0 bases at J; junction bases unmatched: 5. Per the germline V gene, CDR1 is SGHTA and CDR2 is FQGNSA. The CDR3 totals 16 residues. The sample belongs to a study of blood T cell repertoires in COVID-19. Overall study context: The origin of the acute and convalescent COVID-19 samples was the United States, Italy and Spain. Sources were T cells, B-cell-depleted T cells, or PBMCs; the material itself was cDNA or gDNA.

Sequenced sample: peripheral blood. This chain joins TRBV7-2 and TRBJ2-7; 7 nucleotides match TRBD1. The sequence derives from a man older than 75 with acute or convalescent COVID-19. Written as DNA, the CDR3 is TGTGCCAGCAGCTTAGCAGGGGGCTCGAACTCCTACGAGCAGTACTTC. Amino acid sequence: CASSLAGGSNSYEQYF.